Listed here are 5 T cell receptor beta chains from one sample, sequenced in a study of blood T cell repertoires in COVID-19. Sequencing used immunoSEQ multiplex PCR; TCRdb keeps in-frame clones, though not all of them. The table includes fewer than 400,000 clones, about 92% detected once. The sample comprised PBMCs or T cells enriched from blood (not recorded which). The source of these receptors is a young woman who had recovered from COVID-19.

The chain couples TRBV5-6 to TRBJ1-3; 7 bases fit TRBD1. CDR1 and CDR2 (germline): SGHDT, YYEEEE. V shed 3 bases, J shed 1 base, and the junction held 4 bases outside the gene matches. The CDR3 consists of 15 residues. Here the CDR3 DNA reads TGTGCCAGCAGCTGGCCAGGGGGATCTGGAAACACCATATATTTT. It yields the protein CASSWPGGSGNTIYF.

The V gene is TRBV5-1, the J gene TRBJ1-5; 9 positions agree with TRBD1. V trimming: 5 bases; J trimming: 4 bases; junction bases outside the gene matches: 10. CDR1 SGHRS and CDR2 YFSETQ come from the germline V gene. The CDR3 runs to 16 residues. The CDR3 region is CASRPGTGTLNQPQHF. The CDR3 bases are TGCGCCAGCAGGCCCGGGACAGGGACTCTTAATCAGCCCCAGCATTTT.

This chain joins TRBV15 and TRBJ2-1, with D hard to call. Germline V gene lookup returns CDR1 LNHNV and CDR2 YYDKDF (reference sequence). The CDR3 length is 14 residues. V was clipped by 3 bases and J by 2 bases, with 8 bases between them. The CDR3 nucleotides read TGTGCCACCAGCAGCGGTGCCACCTACAATGAGCAGTTCTTC. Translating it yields CATSSGATYNEQFF. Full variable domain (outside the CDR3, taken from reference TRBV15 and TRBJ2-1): DAMVIQNPRYQVTQFGKPVTLSCSQTLNHNVMYWYQQKSSQAPKLLFHYYDKDFNNEADTPDNFQSRRPNTSFCFLDIRSPGLGDTAMYLCATSSGATYNEQFFGPGTRLTVL.

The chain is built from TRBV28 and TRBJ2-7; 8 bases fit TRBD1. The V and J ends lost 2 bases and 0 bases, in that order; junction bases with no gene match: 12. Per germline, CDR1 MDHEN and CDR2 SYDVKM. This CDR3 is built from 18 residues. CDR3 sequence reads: CASSLGAGAGQGSYEQYF. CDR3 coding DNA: TGTGCCAGCAGTTTAGGGGCAGGCGCTGGACAGGGCTCCTACGAGCAGTACTTC.

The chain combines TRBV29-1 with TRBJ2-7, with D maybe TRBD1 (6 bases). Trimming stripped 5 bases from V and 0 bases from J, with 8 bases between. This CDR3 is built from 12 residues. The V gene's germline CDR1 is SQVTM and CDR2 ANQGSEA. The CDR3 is CSVWTVSYEQYF. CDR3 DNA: TGCAGCGTTTGGACAGTCTCCTACGAGCAGTACTTC.